This is a list of T cell receptor beta chains from one sample in a study of OX40 agonist ivuxolimab in advanced cancers. Measured with immunoSEQ multiplex PCR; TCRdb has only the in-frame clones, and not every one. This table holds about 7,800 clones, approximately 70% found once. The material was CD4+ or CD8+ T cells sorted from blood, obtained in a trial of the OX40 agonist ivuxolimab. The receptors shown here come from an adult with an advanced solid tumor such as melanoma, head and neck, liver or kidney cancer. Each CDR3 is given with its conserved first and last residue. D genes are given only for firm matches. Size values are once, few and many counts, or a class for expanded clones, and some rows have none.

D gene: TRBD1
J gene: TRBJ1-1
V gene: TRBV5-6
clone size: NA
CDR3 protein: CASSFLGTGVTEAFF
CDR3 DNA: TGTGCCAGCAGCTTTTTAGGGACAGGGGTCACTGAAGCTTTCTTT

D gene: TRBD2
J gene: TRBJ2-7
V gene: TRBV6-5
clone size: NA
CDR3 protein: CASSSLAGVAGEQYF
CDR3 DNA: TGTGCCAGCAGTTCCCTTGCCGGGGTAGCGGGGGAGCAGTACTTC

D gene: NA
J gene: TRBJ2-3
V gene: TRBV15
clone size: NA
CDR3 protein: CATSRPGDGDTQYF
CDR3 DNA: TGTGCCACCAGCAGACCGGGGGACGGAGATACGCAGTATTTT

D gene: TRBD2
J gene: TRBJ2-7
V gene: TRBV7-9
clone size: NA
CDR3 protein: CASSRTSGVYSYEQYF
CDR3 DNA: TGTGCCAGCAGCCGGACTAGCGGGGTGTACTCCTACGAGCAGTACTTC

D gene: NA
J gene: TRBJ2-7
V gene: TRBV4-3
clone size: NA
CDR3 protein: CASSQSMGYEQYF
CDR3 DNA: TGCGCCAGCAGCCAAAGCATGGGCTACGAGCAGTACTTC

D gene: NA
J gene: TRBJ2-5
V gene: TRBV7-9
clone size: NA
CDR3 protein: CASSLTASETQYF
CDR3 DNA: TGTGCCAGCAGCCTGACAGCCTCAGAGACCCAGTACTTC

D gene: TRBD2
J gene: TRBJ2-3
V gene: TRBV2
clone size: medium-sized
CDR3 protein: CASSVLAGASSTDTQYF
CDR3 DNA: TGTGCCAGCAGTGTGTTAGCGGGGGCCTCTAGCACAGATACGCAGTATTTT

D gene: TRBD2
J gene: TRBJ2-3
V gene: TRBV7-2
clone size: NA
CDR3 protein: CASSLPSGLADTQYF
CDR3 DNA: TGTGCCAGCAGCTTACCTAGCGGGTTAGCAGATACGCAGTATTTT

D gene: NA
J gene: TRBJ2-3
V gene: TRBV9
clone size: NA
CDR3 protein: CASSVGQGTTDTQYF
CDR3 DNA: TGTGCCAGCAGCGTCGGTCAGGGGACCACAGATACGCAGTATTTT

D gene: NA
J gene: TRBJ1-5
V gene: TRBV6-5
clone size: once
CDR3 protein: CASSYPGKVNQPQHF
CDR3 DNA: TGTGCCAGCAGTTACCCAGGGAAGGTCAATCAGCCCCAGCATTTT

D gene: NA
J gene: TRBJ1-5
V gene: TRBV7-9
clone size: NA
CDR3 protein: CASSLGETQHF
CDR3 DNA: TGTGCCAGCAGCTTGGGGGAGACCCAGCATTTT

D gene: NA
J gene: TRBJ1-1
V gene: TRBV5-6
clone size: NA
CDR3 protein: CASSWEGGRMNTEAFF
CDR3 DNA: TGTGCCAGCAGCTGGGAGGGCGGGAGGATGAACACTGAAGCTTTCTTT

D gene: NA
J gene: TRBJ1-2
V gene: TRBV7-8
clone size: NA
CDR3 protein: CASSSKSGYGYTF
CDR3 DNA: TGTGCCAGCAGCTCCAAGTCTGGCTATGGCTACACCTTC

D gene: NA
J gene: TRBJ2-7
V gene: TRBV7-6
clone size: NA
CDR3 protein: CASSSTPPLRAGTYEQYF
CDR3 DNA: TGTGCCAGCAGCTCCACCCCCCCCCTTCGTGCGGGGACCTACGAGCAGTACTTC

D gene: NA
J gene: TRBJ1-1
V gene: TRBV25-1
clone size: NA
CDR3 protein: CASSEWGGTEAFF
CDR3 DNA: TGTGCCAGCAGTGAATGGGGGGGCACTGAAGCTTTCTTT

D gene: TRBD2
J gene: TRBJ2-1
V gene: TRBV4-3
clone size: NA
CDR3 protein: CASSQGRAGAANNEQFF
CDR3 DNA: TGCGCCAGCAGCCAAGGGAGAGCGGGGGCAGCAAACAATGAGCAGTTCTTC

D gene: TRBD1
J gene: TRBJ2-3
V gene: TRBV9
clone size: NA
CDR3 protein: CASSFRDRGTDTQYF
CDR3 DNA: TGTGCCAGCAGCTTCCGGGACAGGGGCACAGATACGCAGTATTTT

D gene: TRBD1
J gene: TRBJ1-1
V gene: TRBV9
clone size: NA
CDR3 protein: CASSATGGAGTEAFF
CDR3 DNA: TGTGCCAGCAGCGCGACAGGGGGCGCGGGCACTGAAGCTTTCTTT

D gene: NA
J gene: TRBJ2-5
V gene: TRBV11-3
clone size: NA
CDR3 protein: CASSSHEAPETQYF
CDR3 DNA: TGTGCCAGCAGCTCACACGAAGCCCCGGAGACCCAGTACTTC

D gene: NA
J gene: TRBJ1-1
V gene: TRBV27
clone size: NA
CDR3 protein: CASSPLRLNTEAFF
CDR3 DNA: TGTGCCAGCAGCCCCTTACGCCTGAACACTGAAGCTTTCTTT

D gene: TRBD2
J gene: TRBJ2-1
V gene: TRBV6-5
clone size: NA
CDR3 protein: CASSYGGRYHNEQFF
CDR3 DNA: TGTGCCAGCAGTTACGGCGGGAGATACCACAATGAGCAGTTCTTC

D gene: TRBD1
J gene: TRBJ2-7
V gene: TRBV2
clone size: NA
CDR3 protein: CASAGQGYDEQYF
CDR3 DNA: TGTGCCAGCGCGGGACAGGGGTATGACGAGCAGTACTTC

D gene: NA
J gene: TRBJ1-3
V gene: TRBV28
clone size: NA
CDR3 protein: CASSWGAGNTIYF
CDR3 DNA: TGTGCCAGCAGTTGGGGGGCTGGAAACACCATATATTTT

D gene: NA
J gene: TRBJ1-2
V gene: TRBV30
clone size: NA
CDR3 protein: CAWRGRLGGYTF
CDR3 DNA: TGTGCCTGGAGGGGGAGGCTCGGCGGCTACACCTTC

D gene: TRBD2
J gene: TRBJ2-5
V gene: TRBV11-3
clone size: NA
CDR3 protein: CASSLESLGGGKTQYF
CDR3 DNA: TGTGCCAGCAGCTTGGAGAGCTTGGGCGGGGGGAAGACCCAGTACTTC

D gene: NA
J gene: TRBJ2-5
V gene: TRBV7-9
clone size: NA
CDR3 protein: CASSRGKETQYF
CDR3 DNA: TGTGCCAGCAGCCGGGGAAAAGAGACCCAGTACTTC

D gene: NA
J gene: TRBJ2-2
V gene: TRBV6-5
clone size: NA
CDR3 protein: CASSYEGTGELFF
CDR3 DNA: TGTGCCAGCAGTTACGAGGGGACCGGGGAGCTGTTTTTT

D gene: NA
J gene: TRBJ2-4
V gene: TRBV18
clone size: once
CDR3 protein: CASSDNRGGGKNIQYF
CDR3 DNA: TGTGCCAGCTCAGACAACAGGGGAGGGGGCAAAAACATTCAGTACTTC

D gene: NA
J gene: TRBJ2-3
V gene: TRBV5-6
clone size: NA
CDR3 protein: CASSLGALGAGDTQYF
CDR3 DNA: TGTGCCAGCAGCCTTGGGGCTTTAGGAGCGGGAGATACGCAGTATTTT

D gene: NA
J gene: TRBJ2-5
V gene: TRBV5-1
clone size: NA
CDR3 protein: CASSLAHEYQETQYF
CDR3 DNA: TGCGCCAGCAGCTTGGCCCATGAGTACCAAGAGACCCAGTACTTC

D gene: NA
J gene: TRBJ2-3
V gene: TRBV11-2
clone size: NA
CDR3 protein: CASSLVVSRTDTQYF
CDR3 DNA: TGTGCCAGCAGCTTAGTGGTTTCACGGACAGATACGCAGTATTTT

D gene: NA
J gene: TRBJ2-5
V gene: TRBV4-3
clone size: NA
CDR3 protein: CASSQDRGAGRTQYF
CDR3 DNA: TGCGCCAGCAGCCAAGATCGGGGCGCTGGGAGGACCCAGTACTTC

D gene: NA
J gene: TRBJ1-2
V gene: TRBV4-3
clone size: NA
CDR3 protein: CASSQAGGYTF
CDR3 DNA: TGCGCCAGCAGCCAAGCTGGGGGCTACACCTTC

D gene: TRBD2
J gene: TRBJ2-3
V gene: TRBV9
clone size: NA
CDR3 protein: CASSVEWTSLYSTDTQYF
CDR3 DNA: TGTGCCAGCAGCGTAGAATGGACTAGCTTATATAGCACAGATACGCAGTATTTT

D gene: NA
J gene: TRBJ2-2
V gene: TRBV11-2
clone size: NA
CDR3 protein: CASSLDYGWNPSTGELFF
CDR3 DNA: TGTGCCAGCAGCTTAGATTACGGCTGGAACCCGAGCACCGGGGAGCTGTTTTTT

D gene: NA
J gene: TRBJ2-7
V gene: TRBV19
clone size: NA
CDR3 protein: CASSMGGLYEQYF
CDR3 DNA: TGTGCCAGTAGTATGGGGGGCCTGTACGAGCAGTACTTC

D gene: NA
J gene: TRBJ2-2
V gene: TRBV7-9
clone size: NA
CDR3 protein: CASSTSKSPGELFF
CDR3 DNA: TGTGCCAGCAGCACTTCCAAAAGCCCCGGGGAGCTGTTTTTT

D gene: NA
J gene: TRBJ2-7
V gene: TRBV5-1
clone size: NA
CDR3 protein: CASSLDRTGTYEQYF
CDR3 DNA: TGCGCCAGCAGCTTGGACAGGACGGGGACCTACGAGCAGTACTTC

D gene: NA
J gene: TRBJ2-5
V gene: TRBV4-3
clone size: NA
CDR3 protein: CASSQDWQGKTSPVGETQYF
CDR3 DNA: TGCGCCAGCAGCCAAGATTGGCAGGGGAAGACTAGCCCCGTCGGGGAGACCCAGTACTTC

D gene: NA
J gene: TRBJ1-3
V gene: TRBV9
clone size: NA
CDR3 protein: CASSVGGSFYSGNTIYF
CDR3 DNA: TGTGCCAGCAGCGTAGGTGGGAGCTTTTACTCTGGAAACACCATATATTTT

D gene: NA
J gene: TRBJ1-2
V gene: TRBV29-1
clone size: NA
CDR3 protein: CSVTTSSSPGYTF
CDR3 DNA: TGCAGCGTCACGACTAGCTCATCGCCAGGCTACACCTTC

D gene: NA
J gene: TRBJ1-5
V gene: TRBV27
clone size: NA
CDR3 protein: CASSYLRTRGYSNQPQHF
CDR3 DNA: TGTGCCAGCAGTTATCTAAGGACAAGGGGTTATAGCAATCAGCCCCAGCATTTT

D gene: NA
J gene: TRBJ2-7
V gene: TRBV4-1
clone size: NA
CDR3 protein: CASSQNSGQYEQYF
CDR3 DNA: TGCGCCAGCAGCCAAAATAGCGGCCAGTACGAGCAGTACTTC

D gene: NA
J gene: TRBJ2-1
V gene: TRBV2
clone size: few
CDR3 protein: CASSEPTYNEQFF
CDR3 DNA: TGTGCCAGCAGTGAGCCCACCTACAATGAGCAGTTCTTC

D gene: NA
J gene: TRBJ2-5
V gene: TRBV11-3
clone size: NA
CDR3 protein: CASSLGLGPQETQYF
CDR3 DNA: TGTGCCAGCAGCTTAGGTTTGGGCCCCCAAGAGACCCAGTACTTC

D gene: NA
J gene: TRBJ2-2
V gene: TRBV6-5
clone size: NA
CDR3 protein: CASSYSEGAGELFF
CDR3 DNA: TGTGCCAGCAGTTACTCCGAGGGCGCCGGGGAGCTGTTTTTT